Shown below are 2 T cell receptor beta chains from a single sample sequenced in a study of spatial heterogeneity in lung cancer (dated by TCRdb to about 2019). The investigation overall reported the following: A correlation was observed between the number of expanded intratumoral alpha and beta TCRs and the tumor nonsynonymous mutation count.

Receptors were amplified or captured by 5' RACE. Sequencer: NextSeq 500. TCRdb's own reprocessing of the public reads used fastp at Q25 and MiXCR and kept productive beta chains. Rows with one shared CDR3 protein collapse into an entry with the most common genes and DNA. The sample profile shows approximately 21,000 distinct CDR3 sequences; roughly 6.5% of them were found once. The ten top clones hold 10% of the sample. The time point label here, explained by the study, means: sample taken at primary tumor resection. Their specific antigens are unknown. The sequenced sample was lung tumor tissue, obtained at surgery. The receptors were gathered from a male donor with early-stage non-small cell lung cancer.

This clonotype was recorded at least ten times. V usage is TRBV29-1 and J usage is TRBJ2-7; 8 nucleotides agree with TRBD2. This CDR3 is built from 14 residues. Germline assignment: CDR1 SQVTM and CDR2 ANQGSEA. Germline trimming cut 2 bases from V and 3 bases from J; bases unmatched to any gene: 6. Written as DNA, the CDR3 is TGCAGCGTTGAACCCGCGGGAGGATTCTACGAGCAGTACTTC. This gives the protein CSVEPAGGFYEQYF.

This clonotype was observed at least ten times. The chain employs TRBV5-4 and TRBJ2-1; TRBD2 matches 7 bases. CDR1 and CDR2 from the germline V gene are SGHNT and YYREEE (reference sequence). This CDR3 is built from 15 residues. The J segment lost 4 bases and the V segment lost 0 bases, leaving 4 bases of the junction unmatched. The CDR3 region is CASSLAAAGYNEQFF. In DNA, the CDR3 is TGTGCCAGCAGCTTGGCCGCAGCGGGGTACAATGAGCAGTTCTTC. Together with reference TRBV5-4 and TRBJ2-1, the CDR3 gives the full variable domain: ETGVTQSPTHLIKTRGQQVTLRCSSQSGHNTVSWYQQALGQGPQFIFQYYREEENGRGNFPPRFSGLQFPNYSSELNVNALELDDSALYLCASSLAAAGYNEQFFGPGTRLTVL.